This T cell receptor (beta chain) was sequenced for a study of T cell repertoires in cytomegalovirus infection. At the level of the study: Both a matching HLA type and CMV infection were indicated by public TCR beta signatures.

TCRdb passed the reads through MiXCR, listing each CDR3 protein once. The sample lists some 180,000 distinct CDR3 sequences, roughly 20% occurring once. Whole-study results and caveats: CMV-specific TCR beta clonotypes restricted by HLA-C dominated the ex vivo response. Totalled public TCR beta family frequency picked out people who carried CMV plus the relevant HLA.

Comments on this clonotype: Antigen specificity is unknown. The junction differs from germline at one of its ends, possibly a read error.

CDR1 MNHNS and CDR2 SASEGT come from the germline V gene. The CDR3 spans 15 residues. The chain is built from TRBV6-1 and TRBJ1-1; D is unresolved. The TCR originated in a human donor in good health (CMV status not recorded). Some clones in this sample may be carry-over from other donors' samples. The sample comprised PBMCs. The CDR3 spells CTSSYTALGNTEAFF. The CDR3 nucleotides read TGTACCAGCAGTTATACGGCCCTCGGGAACACTGAAGCTTTCTTT.